What follows is one TCR beta chain and its context. Antigen unknown. The data were obtained in a study of CXCR3-negative and CXCR3-positive naive CD8 T cells. General study findings and limits: In naive cells, CXCR3-negative and CXCR3-positive subsets had similar TRBV-TRBJ usage; memory cells differed.

cDNA libraries for TRB were generated by 5' RACE incorporating UMI labels. TCRdb reanalyzed the 5' RACE reads, giving one entry per CDR3 protein sequence and no DNA. The sample yields 6,000 to 8,000 distinct CDR3 sequences, of which the top ten take up more than 2%. The CDR3 runs 13 residues. The germline gives CDR1 MNHNY, CDR2 SVGAGI (reference sequence). Sequenced material: naive CXCR3- CD8+ T cells from blood. Stated subset: CD45RO-CCR7+CD27+CD95- naive CD8+ T cells lacking CXCR3 (TNR3-). The TCR was taken from a human donor in good health. Some clones in this sample may be carry-over from other donors' samples. This chain joins TRBV6-6 and TRBJ2-3. CDR3 in amino acids: CASSYALPDTQYF.